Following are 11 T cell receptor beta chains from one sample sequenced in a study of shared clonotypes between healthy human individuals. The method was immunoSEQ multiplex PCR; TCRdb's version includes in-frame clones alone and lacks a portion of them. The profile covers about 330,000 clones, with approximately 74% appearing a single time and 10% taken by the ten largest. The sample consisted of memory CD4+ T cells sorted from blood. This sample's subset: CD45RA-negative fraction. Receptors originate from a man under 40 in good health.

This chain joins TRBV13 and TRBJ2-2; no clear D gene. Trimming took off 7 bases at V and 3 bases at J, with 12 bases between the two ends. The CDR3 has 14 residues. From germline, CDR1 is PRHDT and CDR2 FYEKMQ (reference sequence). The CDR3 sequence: CASTRMGYTGELFF. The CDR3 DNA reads TGTGCCAGCACTAGAATGGGGTACACCGGGGAGCTGTTTTTT.

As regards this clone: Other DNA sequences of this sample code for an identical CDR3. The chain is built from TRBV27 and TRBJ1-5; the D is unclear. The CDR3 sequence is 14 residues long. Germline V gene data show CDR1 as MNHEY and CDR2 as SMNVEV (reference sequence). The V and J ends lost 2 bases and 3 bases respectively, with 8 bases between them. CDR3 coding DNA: TGTGCCAGCAGTTTAACGGGGATCAATCAGCCCCAGCATTTT. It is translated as CASSLTGINQPQHF.

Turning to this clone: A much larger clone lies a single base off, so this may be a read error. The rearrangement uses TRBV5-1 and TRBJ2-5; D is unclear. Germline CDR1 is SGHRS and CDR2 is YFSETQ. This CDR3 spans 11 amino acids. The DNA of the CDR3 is TGCGCCGGCAGCCTGGAAAAGACCCAGTACTTC. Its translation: CAGSLEKTQYF.

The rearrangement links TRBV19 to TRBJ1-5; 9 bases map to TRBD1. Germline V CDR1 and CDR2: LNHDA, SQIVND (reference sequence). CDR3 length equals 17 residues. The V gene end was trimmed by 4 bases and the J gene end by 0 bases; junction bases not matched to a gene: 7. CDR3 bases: TGTGCCAGTAGTACCGGGACAGGGAGCTATAGCAATCAGCCCCAGCATTTT. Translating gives CASSTGTGSYSNQPQHF.

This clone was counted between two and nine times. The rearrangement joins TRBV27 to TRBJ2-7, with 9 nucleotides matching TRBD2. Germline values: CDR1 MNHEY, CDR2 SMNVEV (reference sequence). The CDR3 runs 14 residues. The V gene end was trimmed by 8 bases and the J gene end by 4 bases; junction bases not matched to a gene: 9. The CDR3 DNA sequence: TGTGCCAGCGGGGCGGTAGCGGGAGCGTACGAGCAGTACTTC. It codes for CASGAVAGAYEQYF.

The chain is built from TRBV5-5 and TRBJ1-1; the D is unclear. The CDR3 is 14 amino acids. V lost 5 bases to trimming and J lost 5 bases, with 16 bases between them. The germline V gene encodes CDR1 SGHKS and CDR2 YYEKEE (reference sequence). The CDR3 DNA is TGTGCCAGCAGTTCCTTTCCAGGTGGTACTGAAGCTTTCTTT. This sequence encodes CASSSFPGGTEAFF.

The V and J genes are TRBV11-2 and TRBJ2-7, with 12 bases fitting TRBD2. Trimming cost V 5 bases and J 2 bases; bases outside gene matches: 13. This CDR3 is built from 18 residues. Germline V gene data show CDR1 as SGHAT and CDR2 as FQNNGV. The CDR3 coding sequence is TGTGCCAGCAGCCCCGAGACTAGCGGGAGTGAAAAAGCCTACGAGCAGTACTTC. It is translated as CASSPETSGSEKAYEQYF. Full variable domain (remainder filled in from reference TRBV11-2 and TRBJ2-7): EAGVAQSPRYKIIEKRQSVAFWCNPISGHATLYWYQQILGQGPKLLIQFQNNGVVDDSQLPKDRFSAERLKGVDSTLKIQPAKLEDSAVYLCASSPETSGSEKAYEQYFGPGTRLTVT.

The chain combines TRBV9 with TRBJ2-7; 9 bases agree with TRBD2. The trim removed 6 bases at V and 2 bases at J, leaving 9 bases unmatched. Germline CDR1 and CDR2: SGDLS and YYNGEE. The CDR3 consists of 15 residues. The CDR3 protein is CASTKGTSPTYEQYF. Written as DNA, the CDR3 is TGTGCCAGCACCAAAGGGACTAGCCCAACCTACGAGCAGTACTTC. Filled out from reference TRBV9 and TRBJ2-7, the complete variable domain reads DSGVTQTPKHLITATGQRVTLRCSPRSGDLSVYWYQQSLDQGLQFLIQYYNGEERAKGNILERFSAQQFPDLHSELNLSSLELGDSALYFCASTKGTSPTYEQYFGPGTRLTVT.

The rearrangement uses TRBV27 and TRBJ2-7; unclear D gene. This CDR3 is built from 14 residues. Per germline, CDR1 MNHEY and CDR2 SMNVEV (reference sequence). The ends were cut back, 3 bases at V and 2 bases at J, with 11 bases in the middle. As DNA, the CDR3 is TGTGCCAGCAGTTTTGACTTATATACCTACGAGCAGTACTTC. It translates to CASSFDLYTYEQYF.

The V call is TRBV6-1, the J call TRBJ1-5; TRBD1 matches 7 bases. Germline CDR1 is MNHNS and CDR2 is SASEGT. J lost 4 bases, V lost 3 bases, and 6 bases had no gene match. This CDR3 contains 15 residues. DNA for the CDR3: TGTGCCAGCAGTGAGGACAGGAGGGCTAATCAGCCCCAGCATTTT. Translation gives CASSEDRRANQPQHF.

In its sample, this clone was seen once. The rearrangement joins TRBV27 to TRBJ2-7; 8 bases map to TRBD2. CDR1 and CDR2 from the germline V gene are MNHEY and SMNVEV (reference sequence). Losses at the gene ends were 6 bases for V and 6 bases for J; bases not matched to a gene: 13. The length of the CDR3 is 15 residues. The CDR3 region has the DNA TGTGCCAGCAGACTGAATAGCGGGACCCTCCTCGAGCAGTACTTC. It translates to CASRLNSGTLLEQYF.